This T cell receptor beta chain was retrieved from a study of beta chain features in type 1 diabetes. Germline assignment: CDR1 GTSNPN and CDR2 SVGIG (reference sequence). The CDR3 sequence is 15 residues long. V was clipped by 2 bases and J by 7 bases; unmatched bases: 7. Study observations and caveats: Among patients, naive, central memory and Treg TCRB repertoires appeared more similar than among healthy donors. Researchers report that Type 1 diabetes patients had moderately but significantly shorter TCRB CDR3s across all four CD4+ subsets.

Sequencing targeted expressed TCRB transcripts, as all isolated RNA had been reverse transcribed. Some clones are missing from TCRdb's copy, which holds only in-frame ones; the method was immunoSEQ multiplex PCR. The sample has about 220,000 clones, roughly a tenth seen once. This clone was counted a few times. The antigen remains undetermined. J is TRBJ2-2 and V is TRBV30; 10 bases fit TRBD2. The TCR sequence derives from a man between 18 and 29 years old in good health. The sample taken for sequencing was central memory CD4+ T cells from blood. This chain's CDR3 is CAWSSGRAGLGELFF. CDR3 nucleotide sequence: TGTGCCTGGAGTAGCGGGAGGGCCGGTCTCGGGGAGCTGTTTTTT.